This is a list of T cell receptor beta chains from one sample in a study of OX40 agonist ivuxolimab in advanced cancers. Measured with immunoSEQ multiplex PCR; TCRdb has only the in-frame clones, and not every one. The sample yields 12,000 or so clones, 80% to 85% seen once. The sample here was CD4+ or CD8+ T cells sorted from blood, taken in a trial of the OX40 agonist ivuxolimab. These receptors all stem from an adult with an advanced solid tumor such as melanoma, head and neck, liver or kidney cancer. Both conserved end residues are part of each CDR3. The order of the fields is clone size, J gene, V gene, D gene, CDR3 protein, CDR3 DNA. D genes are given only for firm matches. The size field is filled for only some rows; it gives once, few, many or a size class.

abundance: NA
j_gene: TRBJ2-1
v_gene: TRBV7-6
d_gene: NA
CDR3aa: CASSFPYNEQFF
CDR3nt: TGTGCCAGCAGCTTTCCCTACAATGAGCAGTTCTTC

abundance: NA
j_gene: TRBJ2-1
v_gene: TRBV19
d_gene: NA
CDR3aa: CASTQGQYNEQFF
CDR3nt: TGTGCCAGTACCCAAGGACAGTACAATGAGCAGTTCTTC

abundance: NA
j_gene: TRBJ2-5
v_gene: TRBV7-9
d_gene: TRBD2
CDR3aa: CASSLRVGRGETQYF
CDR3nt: TGTGCCAGCAGCTTAAGGGTGGGGAGGGGAGAGACCCAGTACTTC

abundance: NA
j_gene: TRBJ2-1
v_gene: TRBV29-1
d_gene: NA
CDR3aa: CSVDQPEGVNEQFF
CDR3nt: TGCAGCGTTGATCAGCCAGAGGGTGTCAATGAGCAGTTCTTC

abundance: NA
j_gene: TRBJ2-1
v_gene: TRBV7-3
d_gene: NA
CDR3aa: CASSFGGRGGTPYNEQFF
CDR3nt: TGTGCCAGCAGCTTCGGCGGTCGGGGCGGGACACCATACAATGAGCAGTTCTTC

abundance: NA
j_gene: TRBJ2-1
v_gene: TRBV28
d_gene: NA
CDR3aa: CASRQLQGFRDEQFF
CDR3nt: TGTGCCAGCAGGCAACTGCAGGGGTTCCGAGATGAGCAGTTCTTC

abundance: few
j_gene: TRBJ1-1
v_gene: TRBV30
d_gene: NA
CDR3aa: CAWSGVGATEAFF
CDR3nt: TGTGCCTGGAGTGGGGTGGGGGCAACTGAAGCTTTCTTT

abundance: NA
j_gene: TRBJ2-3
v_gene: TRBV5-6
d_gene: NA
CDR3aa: CASSLDYTDTQYF
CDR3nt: TGTGCCAGCAGCTTGGACTATACAGATACGCAGTATTTT

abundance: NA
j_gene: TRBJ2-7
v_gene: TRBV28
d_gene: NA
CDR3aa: CATKPAVPYEQYF
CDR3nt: TGTGCCACAAAACCGGCGGTCCCCTACGAGCAGTACTTC

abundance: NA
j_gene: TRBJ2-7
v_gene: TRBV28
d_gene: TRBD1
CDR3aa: CASSLLRTGLYEQYF
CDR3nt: TGTGCCAGCAGTTTACTCCGGACAGGGCTCTACGAGCAGTACTTC

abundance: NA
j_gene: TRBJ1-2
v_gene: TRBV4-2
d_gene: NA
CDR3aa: CASSQQLTGSYGYTF
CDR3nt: TGTGCCAGCAGCCAGCAGTTGACAGGCAGCTATGGCTACACCTTC

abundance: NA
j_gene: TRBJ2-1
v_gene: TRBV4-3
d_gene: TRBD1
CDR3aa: CASSQDLTGTSSYNEQFF
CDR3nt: TGCGCCAGCAGCCAAGATCTGACAGGGACCAGCTCCTACAATGAGCAGTTCTTC

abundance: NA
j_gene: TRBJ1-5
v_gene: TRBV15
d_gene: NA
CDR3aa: CATRVSRGINQPQHF
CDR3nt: TGTGCCACCAGGGTATCAAGGGGGATCAATCAGCCCCAGCATTTT

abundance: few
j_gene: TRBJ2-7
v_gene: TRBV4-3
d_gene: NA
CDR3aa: CASSQGAGAYEQYF
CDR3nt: TGCGCCAGCAGCCAAGGGGCAGGGGCCTACGAGCAGTACTTC

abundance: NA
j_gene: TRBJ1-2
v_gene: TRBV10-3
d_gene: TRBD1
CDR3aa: CAISRSMGQGSGYTF
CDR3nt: TGTGCCATCAGTAGGTCAATGGGACAGGGGAGTGGCTACACCTTC

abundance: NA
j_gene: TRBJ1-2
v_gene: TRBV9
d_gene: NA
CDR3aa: CASSASTDSNYGYTF
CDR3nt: TGTGCCAGCAGCGCTTCGACAGACTCTAACTATGGCTACACCTTC

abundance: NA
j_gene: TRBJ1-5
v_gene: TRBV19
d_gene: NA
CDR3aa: CASSIWTGNQPQHF
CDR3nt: TGTGCCAGTAGTATATGGACGGGGAATCAGCCCCAGCATTTT

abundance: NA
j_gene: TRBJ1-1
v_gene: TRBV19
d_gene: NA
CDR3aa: CASSIGGGTEAFF
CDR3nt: TGTGCCAGTAGTATTGGAGGGGGCACTGAAGCTTTCTTT

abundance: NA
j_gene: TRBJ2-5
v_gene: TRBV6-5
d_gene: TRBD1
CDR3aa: CASSYLDRGPETQYF
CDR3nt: TGTGCCAGCAGTTACCTGGACAGGGGTCCGGAGACCCAGTACTTC

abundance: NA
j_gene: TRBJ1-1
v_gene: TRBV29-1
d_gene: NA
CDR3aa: CSVAGDTEAFF
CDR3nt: TGCAGCGTTGCAGGGGACACTGAAGCTTTCTTT

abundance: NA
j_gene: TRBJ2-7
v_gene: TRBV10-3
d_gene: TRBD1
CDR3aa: CAISVDRSYEQYF
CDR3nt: TGTGCCATCAGTGTGGACAGGAGCTACGAGCAGTACTTC

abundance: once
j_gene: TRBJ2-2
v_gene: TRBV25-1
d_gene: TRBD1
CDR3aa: CASSPQGTGELFF
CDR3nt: TGTGCCAGCAGCCCACAGGGGACCGGGGAGCTGTTTTTT

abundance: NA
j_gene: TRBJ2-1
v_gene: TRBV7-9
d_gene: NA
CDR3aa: CASSLAVGREQFF
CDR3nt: TGTGCCAGCAGCTTAGCGGTGGGACGTGAGCAGTTCTTC

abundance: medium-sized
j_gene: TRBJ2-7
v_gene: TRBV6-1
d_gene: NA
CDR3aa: CASTLGPYEQYF
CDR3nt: TGTGCCAGCACCTTGGGACCGTACGAGCAGTACTTC

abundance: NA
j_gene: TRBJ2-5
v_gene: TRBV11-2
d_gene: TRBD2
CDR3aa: CASSSLAGLGLETQYF
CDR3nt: TGTGCCAGCAGCTCGTTAGCGGGGTTAGGGTTAGAGACCCAGTACTTC

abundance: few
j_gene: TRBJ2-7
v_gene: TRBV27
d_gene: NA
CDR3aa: CASSLTVFPNYEQYF
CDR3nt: TGTGCCAGCAGTTTGACAGTATTCCCTAACTACGAGCAGTACTTC

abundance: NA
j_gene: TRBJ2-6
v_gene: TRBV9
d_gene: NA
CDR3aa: CASSVSSSISSGANVLTF
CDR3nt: TGTGCCAGCAGCGTTTCTAGTAGCATAAGCTCTGGGGCCAACGTCCTGACTTTC

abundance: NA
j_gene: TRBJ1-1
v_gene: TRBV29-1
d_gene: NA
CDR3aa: CSVGPEAFF
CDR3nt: TGCAGCGTTGGACCTGAAGCTTTCTTT

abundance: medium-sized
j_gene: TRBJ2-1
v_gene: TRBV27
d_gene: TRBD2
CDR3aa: CASKRDQSSYNEQFF
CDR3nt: TGTGCCAGCAAGCGGGACCAAAGCTCCTACAATGAGCAGTTCTTC

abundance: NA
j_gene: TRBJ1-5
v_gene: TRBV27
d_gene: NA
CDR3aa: CASSPGSGGNQPQHF
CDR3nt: TGTGCCAGCAGCCCCGGCAGCGGGGGCAATCAGCCCCAGCATTTT

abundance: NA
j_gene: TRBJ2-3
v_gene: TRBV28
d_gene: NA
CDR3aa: CASRERVWVRADTQYF
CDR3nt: TGTGCCAGCAGAGAAAGGGTTTGGGTGAGGGCAGATACGCAGTATTTT

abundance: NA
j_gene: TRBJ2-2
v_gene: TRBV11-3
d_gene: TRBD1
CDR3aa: CASSTHKWTGGDTGELFF
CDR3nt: TGTGCCAGCAGCACTCACAAATGGACAGGGGGCGACACCGGGGAGCTGTTTTTT

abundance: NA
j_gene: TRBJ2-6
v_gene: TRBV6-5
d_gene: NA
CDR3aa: CASSYRVDNVLTF
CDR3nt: TGTGCCAGCAGTTACCGGGTTGACAACGTCCTGACTTTC

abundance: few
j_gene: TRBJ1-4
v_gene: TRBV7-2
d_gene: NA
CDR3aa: CASSLDRELGEKLFF
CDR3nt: TGTGCCAGCAGCTTAGACAGGGAGTTGGGCGAAAAACTGTTTTTT

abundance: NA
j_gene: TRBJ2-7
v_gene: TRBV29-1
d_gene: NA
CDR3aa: CSARSQSYEQYF
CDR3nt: TGCAGCGCCAGGAGCCAATCCTACGAGCAGTACTTC

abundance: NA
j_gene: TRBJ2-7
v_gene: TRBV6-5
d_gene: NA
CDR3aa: CASTADPSSYEQYF
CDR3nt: TGTGCCAGCACAGCGGACCCCAGCTCCTACGAGCAGTACTTC

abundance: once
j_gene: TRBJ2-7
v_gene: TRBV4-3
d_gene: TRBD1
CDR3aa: CASSQDWSDRGAEQYF
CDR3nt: TGCGCCAGCAGCCAAGATTGGTCGGACAGGGGCGCCGAGCAGTACTTC

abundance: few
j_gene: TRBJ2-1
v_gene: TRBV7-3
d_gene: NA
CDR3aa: CASSWGGGPSEQFF
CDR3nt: TGTGCCAGCAGCTGGGGCGGGGGCCCTTCCGAGCAGTTCTTC

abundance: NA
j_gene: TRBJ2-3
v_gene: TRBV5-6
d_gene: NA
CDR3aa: CASSPNPPEIQGDTQYF
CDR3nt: TGTGCCAGCAGCCCCAACCCCCCGGAGATTCAAGGAGATACGCAGTATTTT

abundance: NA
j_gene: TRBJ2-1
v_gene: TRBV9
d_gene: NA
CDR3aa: CASSSPGQDNEQFF
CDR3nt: TGTGCCAGCAGCTCACCGGGACAAGACAATGAGCAGTTCTTC

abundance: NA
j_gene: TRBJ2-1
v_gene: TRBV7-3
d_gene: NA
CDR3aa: CASSFSSYNEQFF
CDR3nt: TGTGCCAGCAGCTTTAGCTCCTACAATGAGCAGTTCTTC

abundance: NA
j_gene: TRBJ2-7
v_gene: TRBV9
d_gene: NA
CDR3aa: CASSSSTSLTYEQYF
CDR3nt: TGTGCCAGCAGTTCTTCAACTAGCCTAACCTACGAGCAGTACTTC

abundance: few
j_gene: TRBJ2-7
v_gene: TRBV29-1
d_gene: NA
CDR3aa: CSARVRYEQYF
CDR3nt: TGCAGCGCGCGGGTCCGCTACGAGCAGTACTTC

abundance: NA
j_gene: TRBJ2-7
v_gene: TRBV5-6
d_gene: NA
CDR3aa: CASAEGHYRGEQYF
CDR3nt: TGTGCCAGCGCGGAGGGACACTACCGCGGCGAGCAGTACTTC

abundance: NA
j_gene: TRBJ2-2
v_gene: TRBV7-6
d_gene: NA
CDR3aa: CASRQAGELFF
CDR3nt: TGTGCCAGCAGACAGGCCGGGGAGCTGTTTTTT

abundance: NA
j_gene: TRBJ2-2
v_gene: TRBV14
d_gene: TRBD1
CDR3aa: CASSSWTGGKSGELFF
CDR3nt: TGTGCCAGCAGCTCCTGGACAGGGGGCAAGAGCGGGGAGCTGTTTTTT

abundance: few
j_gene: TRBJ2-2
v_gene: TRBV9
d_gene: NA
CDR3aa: CASSVALTPGTGELFF
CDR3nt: TGTGCCAGCAGCGTAGCCTTGACACCCGGCACCGGGGAGCTGTTTTTT

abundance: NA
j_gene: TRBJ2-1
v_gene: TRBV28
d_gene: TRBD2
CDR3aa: CASSLGGEALSYNEQFF
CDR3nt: TGTGCCAGCAGTTTGGGGGGGGAGGCCCTCTCCTACAATGAGCAGTTCTTC

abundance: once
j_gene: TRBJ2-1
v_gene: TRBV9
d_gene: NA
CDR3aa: CASSGPKQFF
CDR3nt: TGTGCCAGCAGCGGGCCCAAGCAGTTCTTC

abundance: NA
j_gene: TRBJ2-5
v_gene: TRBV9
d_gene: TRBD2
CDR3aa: CASSVGGGSGETQYF
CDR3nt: TGTGCCAGCAGCGTAGGCGGCGGGAGTGGGGAGACCCAGTACTTC

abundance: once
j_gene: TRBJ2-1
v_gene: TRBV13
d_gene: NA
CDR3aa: CASSSTLSYNEQFF
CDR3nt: TGTGCCAGCAGCTCGACTCTCTCCTACAATGAGCAGTTCTTC

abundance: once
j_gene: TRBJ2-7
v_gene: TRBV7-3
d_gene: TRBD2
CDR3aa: CASSLTGLAGVYEQYF
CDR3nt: TGTGCCAGCAGCTTAACAGGCCTAGCGGGAGTCTACGAGCAGTACTTC

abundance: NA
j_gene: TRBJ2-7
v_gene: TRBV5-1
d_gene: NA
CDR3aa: CASSYGGAYEQYF
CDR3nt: TGCGCCAGCAGCTACGGCGGGGCCTACGAGCAGTACTTC

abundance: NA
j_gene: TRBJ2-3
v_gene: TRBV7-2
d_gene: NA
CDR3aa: CASSFGGSDTQYF
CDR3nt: TGTGCCAGCAGCTTTGGGGGGTCAGATACGCAGTATTTT

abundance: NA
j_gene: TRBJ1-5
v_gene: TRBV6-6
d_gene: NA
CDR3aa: CASSYSGGDQPQHF
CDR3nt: TGTGCCAGCAGTTACTCTGGGGGTGATCAGCCCCAGCATTTT

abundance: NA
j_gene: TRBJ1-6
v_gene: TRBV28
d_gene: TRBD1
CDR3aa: CASKKGQINSPLHF
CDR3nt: TGTGCCAGCAAAAAGGGACAGATTAATTCACCCCTCCACTTT

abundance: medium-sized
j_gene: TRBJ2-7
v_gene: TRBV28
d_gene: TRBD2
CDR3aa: CASSLYGGGPYEQYF
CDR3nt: TGTGCCAGCAGTTTATATGGCGGGGGGCCCTACGAGCAGTACTTC

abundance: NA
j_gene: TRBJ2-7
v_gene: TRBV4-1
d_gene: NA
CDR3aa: CASSQLFDYSYEQYF
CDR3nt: TGCGCCAGCAGCCAGCTGTTTGACTACTCCTACGAGCAGTACTTC

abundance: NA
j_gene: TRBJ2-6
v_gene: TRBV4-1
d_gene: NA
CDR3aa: CASQPQNTGANVLTF
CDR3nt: TGCGCCAGCCAACCCCAGAACACTGGGGCCAACGTCCTGACTTTC